The 2 T cell receptor beta chains reported below all come from one sample, sequenced in a study of control samples from healthy donors and cancer patients. Sequencing used immunoSEQ multiplex PCR; TCRdb keeps in-frame clones, though not all of them. Seen here are 150,000 or so clones, 90% observed once, and the top ten hold roughly 2.6%. Sequencing used blood. All receptors come from a middle-aged man in good health.

The chain combines TRBV11-2 with TRBJ2-5; 9 nucleotides match TRBD2. Germline CDR1 reads SGHAT; CDR2 reads FQNNGV. This CDR3 has 19 residues. Germline trimming cut 5 bases from V and 5 bases from J; bases unmatched to any gene: 21. The CDR3, as DNA: TGTGCCAGCAGCCCTCACGGGGGGTGGACTAGCGTCGGGAAGGAGACCCAGTACTTC. Translating gives CASSPHGGWTSVGKETQYF.

The chain uses TRBV7-6 and TRBJ2-5; TRBD2 might be the D (7 bases). This CDR3 region has 15 residues. V lost 4 bases and J 4 bases, leaving 16 bases between the germline ends. From germline, CDR1 is SGHVS and CDR2 FNYEAQ. The CDR3 DNA reads TGTGCCAGCAGCTCCACGGGGGGCGCAGGAGAGACCCAGTACTTC. Its protein is CASSSTGGAGETQYF.